Listed below are T cell receptor beta chains from one sample, sequenced in a study of blood T cell repertoires in COVID-19. TCRdb's table, derived via immunoSEQ multiplex PCR, lists solely in-frame clones and lacks some. The table lists about 160,000 clones, roughly 91% of them singletons. The specimen sequenced was peripheral blood. These TCRs come from a man younger than 35 with acute or convalescent COVID-19. Each CDR3 is given without its conserved first and last residue.

J,V,CDR3
TRBJ2-7,TRBV5-1,ASSLGRGQNSEQY
TRBJ1-3,TRBV14,ASSRDQGPGNTIY
TRBJ1-5,TRBV5-1,ASSLGAGDQPQH
TRBJ2-3,TRBV9,ASSVGLAGYTDTQY
TRBJ1-2,TRBV6-6,ASSSQANYGYT
TRBJ2-5,TRBV6-1,ASSELGGGAQETQY
TRBJ1-4,TRBV30,AWTGNDDEKLF
TRBJ2-1,TRBV10-1,ASSRTTLTGKGNEQF
TRBJ2-7,TRBV19,ASSMEPGQGGEQY
TRBJ1-2,TRBV24-1,ATSATGTYYGYT
TRBJ2-3,TRBV21-1,ASSFGGGRGTDTQY
TRBJ2-5,TRBV5-1,ASSFSRGQETQY
TRBJ1-1,TRBV12-3/TRBV12-4,ASSFTSEAF
TRBJ1-2,TRBV5-6,ASAKRGPYLGYT
TRBJ2-3,TRBV5-6,ASSLGGTDTQY
TRBJ1-2,TRBV6-6,ASRPPGQGQFGYT
TRBJ1-1,TRBV10-3,AITGTGINTEAF
TRBJ2-7,TRBV6-6,ASSYSGKQYEQY
TRBJ1-2,TRBV29-1,SAADTYYGYT
TRBJ2-1,TRBV10-3,AISELGQGFHNEQF